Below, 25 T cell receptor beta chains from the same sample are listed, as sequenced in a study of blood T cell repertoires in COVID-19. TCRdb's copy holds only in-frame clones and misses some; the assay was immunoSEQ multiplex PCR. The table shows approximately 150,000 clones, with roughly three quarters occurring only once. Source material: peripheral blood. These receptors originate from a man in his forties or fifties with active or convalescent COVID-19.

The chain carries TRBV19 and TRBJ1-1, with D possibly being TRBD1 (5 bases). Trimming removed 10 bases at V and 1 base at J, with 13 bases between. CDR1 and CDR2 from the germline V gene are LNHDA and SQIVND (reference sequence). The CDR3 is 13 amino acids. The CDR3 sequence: CATKGLTNTEAFF. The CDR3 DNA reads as TGTGCCACCAAGGGGCTGACGAACACTGAAGCTTTCTTT.

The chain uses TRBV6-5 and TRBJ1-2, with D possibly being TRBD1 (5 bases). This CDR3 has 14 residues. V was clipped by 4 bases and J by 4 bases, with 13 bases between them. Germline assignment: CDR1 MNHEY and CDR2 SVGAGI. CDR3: CASSSPPGSYGYTF. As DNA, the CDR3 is TGTGCCAGCAGTTCACCTCCAGGGTCCTATGGCTACACCTTC.

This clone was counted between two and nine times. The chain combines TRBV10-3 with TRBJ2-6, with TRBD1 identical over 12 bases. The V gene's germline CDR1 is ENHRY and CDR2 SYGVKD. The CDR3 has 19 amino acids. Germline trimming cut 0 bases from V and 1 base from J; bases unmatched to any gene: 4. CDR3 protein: CAISESEGQGASGANVLTF. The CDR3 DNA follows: TGTGCCATCAGTGAGTCAGAGGGACAGGGGGCATCTGGGGCCAACGTCCTGACTTTC.

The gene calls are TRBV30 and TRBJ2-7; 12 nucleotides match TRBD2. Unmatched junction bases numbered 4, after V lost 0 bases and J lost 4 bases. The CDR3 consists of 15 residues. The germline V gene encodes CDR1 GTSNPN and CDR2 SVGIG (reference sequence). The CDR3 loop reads CAWSVGLAGTYEQYF. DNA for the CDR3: TGTGCCTGGAGTGTCGGACTAGCGGGAACGTACGAGCAGTACTTC.

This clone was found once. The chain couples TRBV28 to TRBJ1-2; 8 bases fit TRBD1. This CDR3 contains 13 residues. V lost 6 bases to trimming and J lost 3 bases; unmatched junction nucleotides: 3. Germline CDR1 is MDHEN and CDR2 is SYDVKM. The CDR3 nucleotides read TGTGCCAGCAGAGAGACAGGGGACTATGGCTACACCTTC. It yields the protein CASRETGDYGYTF.

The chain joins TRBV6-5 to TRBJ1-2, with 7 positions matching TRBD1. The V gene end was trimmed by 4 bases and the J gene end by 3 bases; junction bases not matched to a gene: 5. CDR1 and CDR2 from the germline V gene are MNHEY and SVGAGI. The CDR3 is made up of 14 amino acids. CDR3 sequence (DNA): TGTGCCAGCAGTTTAGCGACAGGGCACTATGGCTACACCTTC. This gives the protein CASSLATGHYGYTF.

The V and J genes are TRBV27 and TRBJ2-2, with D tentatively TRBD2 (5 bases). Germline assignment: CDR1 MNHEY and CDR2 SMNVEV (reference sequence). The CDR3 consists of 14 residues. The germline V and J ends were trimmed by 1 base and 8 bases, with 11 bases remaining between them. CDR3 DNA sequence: TGTGCCAGCAGTTTATGGGCTAGCCGGGGGGAGCTGTTTTTT. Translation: CASSLWASRGELFF.

The CDR3 here is CASSLVQLAGANEQFF. CDR3 DNA: TGTGCCAGCAGCTTAGTTCAGCTAGCGGGAGCGAATGAGCAGTTCTTC. This chain connects TRBV7-9 to TRBJ2-1; 10 bases are shared with TRBD2. The CDR3 is 16 residues long. After removal of 1 base from V and 7 bases from J, the junction contained 7 bases not matched to a gene. Germline V gene sequence: CDR1 SEHNR, CDR2 FQNEAQ (reference sequence).

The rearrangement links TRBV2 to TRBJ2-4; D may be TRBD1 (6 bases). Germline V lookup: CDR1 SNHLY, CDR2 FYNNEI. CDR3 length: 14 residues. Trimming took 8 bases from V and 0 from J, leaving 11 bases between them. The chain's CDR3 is CASWDILAKNIQYF. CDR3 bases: TGTGCCAGCTGGGACATTCTAGCCAAAAACATTCAGTACTTC.

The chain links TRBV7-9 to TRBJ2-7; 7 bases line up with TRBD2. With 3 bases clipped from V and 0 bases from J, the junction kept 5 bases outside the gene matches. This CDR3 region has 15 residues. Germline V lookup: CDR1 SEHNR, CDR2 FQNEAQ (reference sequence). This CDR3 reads CASSLSGVSSYEQYF. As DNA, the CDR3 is TGTGCCAGCAGCTTGAGCGGGGTAAGCTCCTACGAGCAGTACTTC.

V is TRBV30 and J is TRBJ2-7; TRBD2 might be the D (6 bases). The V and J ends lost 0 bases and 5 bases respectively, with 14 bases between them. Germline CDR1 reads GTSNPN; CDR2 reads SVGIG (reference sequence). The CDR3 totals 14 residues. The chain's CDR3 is CAWSVPTRIHEQYF. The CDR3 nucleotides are TGTGCCTGGAGTGTACCGACTAGGATCCACGAGCAGTACTTC. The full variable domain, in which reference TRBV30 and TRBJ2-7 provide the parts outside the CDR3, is SQTIHQWPATLVQPVGSPLSLECTVEGTSNPNLYWYRQAAGRGLQLLFYSVGIGQISSEVPQNLSASRPQDRQFILSSKKLLLSDSGFYLCAWSVPTRIHEQYFGPGTRLTVT.

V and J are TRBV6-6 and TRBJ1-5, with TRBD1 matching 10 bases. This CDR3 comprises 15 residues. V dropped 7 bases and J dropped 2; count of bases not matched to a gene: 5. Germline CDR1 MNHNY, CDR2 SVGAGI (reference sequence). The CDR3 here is CASTPGQGGNQPQHF. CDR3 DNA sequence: TGTGCCAGCACCCCCGGACAGGGGGGCAATCAGCCCCAGCATTTT.

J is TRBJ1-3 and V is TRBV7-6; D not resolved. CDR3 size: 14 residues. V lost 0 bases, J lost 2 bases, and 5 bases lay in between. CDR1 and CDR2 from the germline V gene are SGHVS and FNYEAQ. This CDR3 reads CASSLAQTGNTIYF. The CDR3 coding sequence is TGTGCCAGCAGCTTAGCACAGACTGGAAACACCATATATTTT.

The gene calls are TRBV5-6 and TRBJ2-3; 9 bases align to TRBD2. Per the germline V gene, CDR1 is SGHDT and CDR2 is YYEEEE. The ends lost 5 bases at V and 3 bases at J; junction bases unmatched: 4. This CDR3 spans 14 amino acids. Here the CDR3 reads CASRRLAGTDTQYF. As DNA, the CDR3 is TGTGCCAGCAGGCGTCTAGCGGGGACAGATACGCAGTATTTT.

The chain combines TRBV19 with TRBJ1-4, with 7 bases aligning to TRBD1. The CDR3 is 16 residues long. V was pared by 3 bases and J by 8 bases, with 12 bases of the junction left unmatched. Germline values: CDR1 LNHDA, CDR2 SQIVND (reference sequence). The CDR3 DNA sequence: TGTGCCAGTAGTATCTCCACCCAGGGGGGAGGAGAAAAACTGTTTTTT. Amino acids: CASSISTQGGGEKLFF.

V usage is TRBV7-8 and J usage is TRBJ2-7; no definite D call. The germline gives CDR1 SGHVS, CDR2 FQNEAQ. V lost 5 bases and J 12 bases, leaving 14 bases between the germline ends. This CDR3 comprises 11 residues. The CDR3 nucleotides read TGTGCCAGCAGCCAGATAAACCTACTGTACTTC. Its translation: CASSQINLLYF.

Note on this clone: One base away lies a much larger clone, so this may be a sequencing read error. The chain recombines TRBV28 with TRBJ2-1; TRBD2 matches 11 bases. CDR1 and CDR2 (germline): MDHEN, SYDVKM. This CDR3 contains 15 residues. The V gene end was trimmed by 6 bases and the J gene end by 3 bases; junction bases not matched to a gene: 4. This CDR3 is CASSPGLAVYNEQFF. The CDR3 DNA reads TGTGCCAGCAGCCCGGGACTAGCGGTCTACAATGAGCAGTTCTTC.

CDR3 nucleotide sequence: TGTGCCAGCAGAGAAACTTCGAACACCGGGGAGCTGTTTTTT. Amino acid sequence: CASRETSNTGELFF. The V and J genes are TRBV11-3 and TRBJ2-2; D uncertain. The V and J ends lost 6 bases and 0 bases respectively, with 8 bases between them. From germline, CDR1 is SGHNT and CDR2 YENEEA. This CDR3 is 14 amino acids long.

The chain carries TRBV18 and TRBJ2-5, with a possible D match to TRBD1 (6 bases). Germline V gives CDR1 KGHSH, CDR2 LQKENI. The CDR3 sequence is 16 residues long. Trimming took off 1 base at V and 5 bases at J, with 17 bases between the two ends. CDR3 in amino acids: CASSPRRGQSQETQYF. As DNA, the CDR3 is TGTGCCAGCTCACCACGAAGGGGACAAAGCCAGGAGACCCAGTACTTC.

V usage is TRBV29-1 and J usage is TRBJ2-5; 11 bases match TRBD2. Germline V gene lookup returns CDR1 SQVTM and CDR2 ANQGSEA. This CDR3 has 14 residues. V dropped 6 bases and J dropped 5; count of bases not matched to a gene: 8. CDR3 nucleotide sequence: TGCAGCGTCCGGGTGCTAGCGGGAGGTGAGACCCAGTACTTC. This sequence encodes CSVRVLAGGETQYF.

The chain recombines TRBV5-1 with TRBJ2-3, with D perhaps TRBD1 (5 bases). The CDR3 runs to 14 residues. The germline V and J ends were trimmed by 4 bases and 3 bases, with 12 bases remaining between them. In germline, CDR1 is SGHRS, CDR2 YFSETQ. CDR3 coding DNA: TGCGCCAGCAGCCGGCCCCAGGGAACAGATACGCAGTATTTT. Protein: CASSRPQGTDTQYF.

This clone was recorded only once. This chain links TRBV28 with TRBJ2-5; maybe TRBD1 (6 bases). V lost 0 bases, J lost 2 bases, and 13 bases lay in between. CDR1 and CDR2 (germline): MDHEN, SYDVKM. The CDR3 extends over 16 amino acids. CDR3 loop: CASSLWGSGEQETQYF. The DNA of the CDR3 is TGTGCCAGCAGTTTATGGGGGTCAGGGGAACAAGAGACCCAGTACTTC.

This CDR3 reads CASSDGLAGSYEQYF. The DNA of the CDR3 is TGCGCCAGCAGCGACGGACTAGCGGGATCCTACGAGCAGTACTTC. V usage is TRBV10-1 and J usage is TRBJ2-7; 12 bases are a match to TRBD2. V was pared by 6 bases and J by 1 base, with 4 bases of the junction left unmatched. This CDR3 has 15 residues. The germline V gene encodes CDR1 WNHNN and CDR2 SYGVQD (reference sequence).

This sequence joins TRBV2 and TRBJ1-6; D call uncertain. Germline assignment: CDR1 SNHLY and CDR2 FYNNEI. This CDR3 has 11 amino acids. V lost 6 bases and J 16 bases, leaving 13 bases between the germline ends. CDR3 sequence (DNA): TGTGCCAGCAGGAGAGCAAGTTTGCTCCACTTT. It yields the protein CASRRASLLHF.

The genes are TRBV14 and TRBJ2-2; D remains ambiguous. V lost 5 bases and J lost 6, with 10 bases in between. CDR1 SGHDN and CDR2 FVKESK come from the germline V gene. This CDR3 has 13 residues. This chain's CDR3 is CASSGVSAGELFF. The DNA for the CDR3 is TGTGCCAGCAGCGGAGTAAGCGCCGGGGAGCTGTTTTTT.